These 29 T cell receptor beta chains share one sample of origin, sequenced in a study of cytomegalovirus exposure and HLA in healthy donors. Libraries were prepared by immunoSEQ multiplex PCR; TCRdb keeps only in-frame clonotypes and omits some of them. The sample includes approximately 150,000 clones, approximately 90% of them seen just once. Specimen: PBMCs. The receptors shown here come from a man younger than 30 in good health and CMV-seronegative.

The J gene is TRBJ2-3, the V gene TRBV5-1; no clear D gene. The germline V and J ends were trimmed by 1 base and 1 base, with 7 bases remaining between them. Germline V lookup: CDR1 SGHRS, CDR2 YFSETQ. The length of the CDR3 is 14 residues. CDR3 sequence (DNA): TGCGCCAGCAGCTTGTTCGGTCGCACAGATACGCAGTATTTT. Its translation: CASSLFGRTDTQYF.

The gene calls are TRBV5-4 and TRBJ2-1, with 8 bases identical to TRBD2. V lost 4 bases and J lost 8; bases outside the gene matches: 8. The CDR3 is 14 amino acids. Looked up from germline, CDR1 is SGHNT and CDR2 is YYREEE (reference sequence). In DNA, the CDR3 is TGTGCCAGCAGCCTGGGACTAGAAAAGCATGAGCAGTTCTTC. Translating it yields CASSLGLEKHEQFF. The whole variable domain, filled in from reference TRBV5-4 and TRBJ2-1, reads ETGVTQSPTHLIKTRGQQVTLRCSSQSGHNTVSWYQQALGQGPQFIFQYYREEENGRGNFPPRFSGLQFPNYSSELNVNALELDDSALYLCASSLGLEKHEQFFGPGTRLTVL.

V usage is TRBV11-2 and J usage is TRBJ2-7; TRBD1 matches 7 bases. The CDR3 has 14 residues. Germline V CDR1 and CDR2: SGHAT, FQNNGV. The trim removed 5 bases at V and 5 bases at J, leaving 9 bases unmatched. The chain's CDR3 is CASSRNQGQDEQYF. The CDR3 coding sequence is TGTGCCAGCAGCCGAAACCAAGGACAGGACGAGCAGTACTTC. The full variable domain, rest sourced from reference TRBV11-2 and TRBJ2-7, is EAGVAQSPRYKIIEKRQSVAFWCNPISGHATLYWYQQILGQGPKLLIQFQNNGVVDDSQLPKDRFSAERLKGVDSTLKIQPAKLEDSAVYLCASSRNQGQDEQYFGPGTRLTVT.

The chain has TRBV9 and TRBJ2-1; 10 bases line up with TRBD1. This CDR3 contains 15 residues. Trimming at V came to 0 bases and at J to 7 bases, leaving 4 bases not matched to a gene. Germline V gene lookup returns CDR1 SGDLS and CDR2 YYNGEE. CDR3: CASSVGGQGLNEQFF. The CDR3 DNA sequence: TGTGCCAGCAGCGTAGGGGGACAGGGGTTGAATGAGCAGTTCTTC.

This chain links TRBV7-9 with TRBJ2-1; 15 bases agree with TRBD2. CDR1 is SEHNR, CDR2 FQNEAQ, per germline (reference sequence). The CDR3 extends over 16 amino acids. Trimming removed 7 bases from V and 5 bases from J; junction bases left unmatched: 6. The DNA for the CDR3 is TGTGCCAGCATCCGGGGACTAGCGGGAGGTGACAATGAGCAGTTCTTC. Its translation is CASIRGLAGGDNEQFF.

V gene TRBV5-8 combines with J gene TRBJ2-7, with 7 bases aligning to TRBD1. Per the germline V gene, CDR1 is SGHTS and CDR2 is YDEGEE. V was pared by 4 bases and J by 7 bases, with 8 bases of the junction left unmatched. This CDR3 contains 13 residues. CDR3 amino acids: CASSQDRSWEQYF. The CDR3 bases are TGTGCCAGCAGCCAGGACAGGTCGTGGGAGCAGTACTTC.

The V and J genes are TRBV5-6 and TRBJ2-1, with D maybe TRBD2 (6 bases). CDR1 and CDR2 (germline): SGHDT, YYEEEE. The V end lost 4 bases, the J end lost 4 bases, and 9 bases lay between the germline ends. CDR3 size: 13 residues. The CDR3 spells CASSTGGYNEQFF. The CDR3 DNA follows: TGTGCCAGCAGCACCGGGGGTTACAATGAGCAGTTCTTC.

The chain links TRBV19 to TRBJ2-7; tentative D call: TRBD2 (5 bases). The CDR3 spans 16 residues. V was shortened by 5 bases and J by 4 bases, with 21 bases between the two germline ends. Germline V CDR1 and CDR2: LNHDA, SQIVND (reference sequence). In nucleotides, the CDR3 is TGTGCCAGTAGTTCGCTTCAGGAGGTGTATAGGTACGAGCAGTACGTC. Amino acids: CASSSLQEVYRYEQYV.

The gene calls are TRBV5-1 and TRBJ1-1; weak D call: TRBD1 (6 bases). V gave up 6 bases and J gave up 7 bases, with 19 bases separating them. Germline V lookup: CDR1 SGHRS, CDR2 YFSETQ. CDR3 size: 14 residues. The CDR3 is CASTETGTSHEAFF. The CDR3 coding sequence is TGCGCCAGCACCGAAACAGGGACATCCCATGAAGCTTTCTTT.

The chain has TRBV10-3 and TRBJ1-3, with D unresolved. V lost 4 bases, J lost 1 base, and 11 bases lay in between. The germline gives CDR1 ENHRY, CDR2 SYGVKD. The CDR3 consists of 15 residues. The CDR3 DNA reads as TGTGCCATCAGTGGGAGAGACCTATCTGGAAACACCATATATTTT. This encodes CAISGRDLSGNTIYF.

This sequence joins TRBV11-2 and TRBJ1-2, with 12 bases matching TRBD1. Germline loops: CDR1 SGHAT, CDR2 FQNNGV. CDR3 length: 17 residues. Germline trimming cut 5 bases from V and 4 bases from J; bases unmatched to any gene: 11. The CDR3 region is CASSARPGQGASYGYTF. CDR3 sequence (DNA): TGTGCCAGCAGCGCCCGACCGGGACAGGGGGCTTCCTATGGCTACACCTTC.

The chain combines TRBV11-3 with TRBJ1-4; no firm D call. The CDR3 sequence is 14 residues long. CDR1 SGHNT and CDR2 YENEEA come from the germline V gene. Trimming removed 0 bases from V and 7 bases from J, with 9 bases in between. CDR3 DNA: TGTGCCAGCAGCTTAGATGTCTCTAGTGAAAAACTGTTTTTT. It is translated as CASSLDVSSEKLFF.

The chain is built from TRBV30 and TRBJ1-4; the D gene is possibly TRBD1 (5 bases). This CDR3 is 14 amino acids long. V was clipped by 8 bases and J by 6 bases, with 19 bases between them. Germline lookup yields CDR1 GTSNPN and CDR2 SVGIG (reference sequence). The CDR3 DNA is TGTGCCGGTCATACGGGGGGGAGGGATGAAAAACTGTTTTTT. The encoded protein is CAGHTGGRDEKLFF.

The rearrangement uses TRBV10-3 and TRBJ2-7; 9 nucleotides align to TRBD2. V lost 10 bases to trimming and J lost 6 bases; unmatched junction nucleotides: 16. Germline V gene sequence: CDR1 ENHRY, CDR2 SYGVKD. The CDR3 extends over 15 amino acids. The CDR3 DNA reads TGTGCCACGGAAGGGGTGCGGGAGGGAGGTCGCGAGCAGTACGTC. Protein sequence: CATEGVREGGREQYV.

The chain uses TRBV14 and TRBJ2-7; the D gene is possibly TRBD2 (5 bases). V dropped 4 bases and J dropped 2 bases, with 9 bases sitting between them. In germline, CDR1 is SGHDN, CDR2 FVKESK. The CDR3 has 13 residues. CDR3 DNA sequence: TGTGCCAGCAGCCTCGGACTTGCCTACGAGCAGTACGTC. It is translated as CASSLGLAYEQYV.

The V gene is TRBV9, the J gene TRBJ1-2; a possible D gene is TRBD1 (5 bases). The CDR3 sequence is 15 residues long. Per the germline V gene, CDR1 is SGDLS and CDR2 is YYNGEE. Trimming took 3 bases from V and 4 from J, leaving 16 bases between them. The CDR3 bases are TGTGCCAGCAGCGCCGGGGGTGCCCCGAGCTATGGCTACACCTTC. It codes for CASSAGGAPSYGYTF.

The V and J genes are TRBV7-6 and TRBJ2-7, with D perhaps matching TRBD1 (6 bases). V lost 5 bases, J lost 0 bases, and 17 bases lay in between. Looked up from germline, CDR1 is SGHVS and CDR2 is FNYEAQ. The length of the CDR3 is 16 residues. CDR3 nucleotides: TGTGCCAGCAGCACAGGACAGTCCGATACCTCCTACGAGCAGTACTTC. This gives the protein CASSTGQSDTSYEQYF.

This clone came up a few times. This chain connects TRBV5-1 to TRBJ2-3; 9 nucleotides match TRBD1. Per the germline V gene, CDR1 is SGHRS and CDR2 is YFSETQ. V lost 2 bases and J lost 7; bases outside the gene matches: 11. This CDR3 spans 16 amino acids. The CDR3 coding sequence is TGCGCCAGCAGCTTACAACCCGGGACAGGGATGCATACGCAGTATTTT. This translates into CASSLQPGTGMHTQYF.

Written as DNA, the CDR3 is TGTGCCAGCAGCTCCGGACTAGCGGGGGGTAGGGAGCAGTTCTTC. This encodes CASSSGLAGGREQFF. This rearrangement joins TRBV13 to TRBJ2-1, with 14 bases aligning to TRBD2. J was trimmed by 10 bases and V by 4 bases; bases with no gene match: 6. CDR1 and CDR2 from the germline V gene are PRHDT and FYEKMQ (reference sequence). The CDR3 spans 15 residues.

This chain uses TRBV5-1 with TRBJ1-4; D not resolved. This CDR3 spans 14 amino acids. Germline V gene lookup returns CDR1 SGHRS and CDR2 YFSETQ. The V gene lost 2 bases and the J gene lost 4 bases, with 9 bases spanning the gap. The CDR3 loop reads CASSFGSNNEKLFF. The CDR3 DNA follows: TGCGCCAGCAGCTTCGGGTCCAATAATGAAAAACTGTTTTTT. The full variable domain, its missing parts supplied by reference TRBV5-1 and TRBJ1-4, is KAGVTQTPRYLIKTRGQQVTLSCSPISGHRSVSWYQQTPGQGLQFLFEYFSETQRNKGNFPGRFSGRQFSNSRSEMNVSTLELGDSALYLCASSFGSNNEKLFFGSGTQLSVL.

The chain recombines TRBV10-3 with TRBJ2-3; TRBD2 aligns across 11 bases. The V segment lost 4 bases and the J segment 1 base; nucleotides outside the gene matches: 4. Germline CDR1 is ENHRY and CDR2 is SYGVKD. This CDR3 comprises 16 residues. DNA of the CDR3: TGTGCCATCAGTGGACTAGCGGGAACAGGCACAGATACGCAGTATTTT. It encodes CAISGLAGTGTDTQYF.

This clone was seen more than once but under ten times. This chain joins TRBV7-3 and TRBJ2-5; D perhaps matches TRBD1 (5 bases). Trimming shortened V by 3 bases and J by 0 bases, and 8 bases separated the two germline ends. CDR1 is SGHTA, CDR2 FQGTGA, per germline. The CDR3 covers 14 residues. CDR3 amino acids: CASSLAGYQETQYF. As DNA, the CDR3 is TGTGCCAGCAGCTTGGCAGGGTACCAAGAGACCCAGTACTTC.

This clone was detected only a few times. The chain joins TRBV19 to TRBJ2-4; D is uncertain. The germline V gene encodes CDR1 LNHDA and CDR2 SQIVND (reference sequence). The V gene lost 6 bases and the J gene lost 5 bases, with 8 bases spanning the gap. The CDR3 consists of 12 residues. The CDR3 loop is CASSQVENIQYF. CDR3 DNA: TGTGCCAGTAGCCAGGTGGAAAACATTCAGTACTTC.

The rearrangement joins TRBV10-3 to TRBJ1-2; D is undetermined. The CDR3 loop spans 12 amino acids. V was cut by 8 bases and J by 4 bases, with 11 bases left in between. Germline values: CDR1 ENHRY, CDR2 SYGVKD. CDR3 sequence (DNA): TGTGCCATCGGGCCAGAGGGCTATGGCTACACCTTC. Encoded protein: CAIGPEGYGYTF.

The chain couples TRBV11-3 to TRBJ2-1; 10 bases agree with TRBD2. There are 16 residues in the CDR3. The trim removed 5 bases at V and 2 bases at J, leaving 6 bases unmatched. Germline values: CDR1 SGHNT, CDR2 YENEEA. CDR3 in amino acids: CASSISTSGPYNEQFF. CDR3 DNA: TGTGCCAGCAGCATATCGACTAGCGGGCCCTACAATGAGCAGTTCTTC.

This clone has just a few counts. The chain recombines TRBV5-1 with TRBJ1-4; 7 bases match TRBD1. With V trimmed by 4 bases and J by 3 bases, 3 bases remained unmatched. Germline values: CDR1 SGHRS, CDR2 YFSETQ. The CDR3 consists of 14 residues. CDR3 amino acids: CASSGDSSNEKLFF. CDR3 sequence (DNA): TGCGCCAGCAGCGGGGACAGCTCTAATGAAAAACTGTTTTTT.

This chain connects TRBV15 to TRBJ2-7; tentatively, D is TRBD2 (6 bases). Trimming took 1 base from V and 0 from J, leaving 16 bases between them. CDR1 and CDR2 (germline): LNHNV, YYDKDF (reference sequence). This CDR3 has 17 amino acids. CDR3 protein: CATSRAVGAGPSYEQYV. The CDR3 bases are TGTGCCACCAGCAGAGCTGTCGGGGCGGGGCCCTCCTACGAGCAGTACGTC.

The chain couples TRBV7-8 to TRBJ1-6; no definite D call. The CDR3 loop spans 20 amino acids. Trimming removed 3 bases from V and 0 bases from J, with 21 bases in between. CDR1 is SGHVS, CDR2 FQNEAQ, per germline. CDR3 coding DNA: TGTGCCAGCAGCTTTTGGGAGTTTAGGCTTTTTAGCTCCTATAATTCACCCCTCCACTTT. Amino acid sequence: CASSFWEFRLFSSYNSPLHF.

The V call is TRBV10-3, the J call TRBJ2-5; D not certain. The length of the CDR3 is 14 residues. V was trimmed by 0 bases and J by 2 bases, leaving 7 bases between them. CDR1 and CDR2 (germline): ENHRY, SYGVKD. The CDR3 DNA follows: TGTGCCATCAGTGAGTCGAATCTACAAGAGACCCAGTACTTC. It codes for CAISESNLQETQYF.